The clone carrying this T cell receptor (beta chain) was seen ten or more times. Antigen specificity is unknown. TCRdb re-analysed the 5' RACE reads in MiXCR, keeping a single row per CDR3 protein. This sample has roughly 450,000 distinct CDR3 sequences; 18% occur once, and the top ten carry about 22%. Germline CDR1 DFQATT, CDR2 SNEGSKA (reference sequence). There are 15 residues in the CDR3. Unmatched junction bases numbered 7, after V lost 6 bases and J lost 1 base. This entry is derived from a study of T-cell memory formation after mild COVID-19. Findings of the study overall: SARS-CoV-2 specificity was not confirmed for second-wave clones peaking on day 37. Largely, contracting CD4+ clones fell within CM and EM, and contracting CD8+ clones within EMRA. A second wave expanding day 15 to 37 was CD4+-biased; contracting clones were balanced.

The gene calls are TRBV20-1 and TRBJ2-4; 9 nucleotides line up with TRBD1. The receptor's source is a man aged 18 to 30 who had mild COVID-19 (a few samples of this study predate the infection). Cell type and time point are not known. The sample taken for sequencing was PBMCs or a T cell subset sorted from them (not recorded which). Here the CDR3 reads CSAITGGGAKNIQYF. The CDR3 DNA reads TGCAGTGCCATTACAGGGGGCGGCGCCAAAAACATTCAGTACTTC.